This is a list of T cell receptor beta chains from one sample in a study of T cell responses to AZD1222 COVID-19 vaccine. Sequenced by immunoSEQ multiplex PCR; TCRdb stores in-frame clones only, minus some. Of about 160,000 clones listed, 91% are singletons. Sequenced here: peripheral blood, sampled on day 0 of AZD1222 vaccination. Source of these receptors: an adult in good health. CDR3s include the opening cysteine and the closing phenylalanine or tryptophan. D genes are given only for firm matches. Part of the rows lack a size; the others show once, few, many or a class for expanded clones.

J,size,D,V,CDR3,DNA
TRBJ1-3,-,TRBD1,TRBV28,CASSAPGTGGTGNTIYF,TGTGCCAGCAGTGCACCCGGGACAGGGGGTACTGGAAACACCATATATTTT
TRBJ2-2,-,-,TRBV15,CATSRVFWAEDFGELFF,TGTGCCACCAGCAGAGTTTTCTGGGCAGAGGATTTTGGGGAGCTGTTTTTT
TRBJ1-3,-,-,TRBV5-1,CASREDAYSGNTIYF,TGCGCCAGCAGGGAGGACGCGTACTCTGGAAACACCATATATTTT
TRBJ2-1,-,TRBD2,TRBV7-3,CASSPGLAGGDEQFF,TGTGCCAGCAGCCCCGGACTAGCGGGAGGGGATGAGCAGTTCTTC
TRBJ1-4,-,TRBD1,TRBV9,CASSPGLFLAGGEKLFF,TGTGCCAGCAGCCCAGGGCTTTTTTTGGCAGGGGGTGAAAAACTGTTTTTT
TRBJ1-3,-,-,TRBV7-2,CASSLWVGPNRENTIYF,TGTGCCAGCAGCTTATGGGTGGGCCCCAATCGGGAAAACACCATATATTTT
TRBJ2-1,-,-,TRBV5-1,CASSLTGQDGFNEQFF,TGCGCCAGCAGCTTGACAGGGCAGGATGGGTTCAATGAGCAGTTCTTC
TRBJ1-4,-,-,TRBV19,CASSIRTTTNEKLFF,TGTGCCAGTAGTATACGAACGACAACTAATGAAAAACTGTTTTTT
TRBJ1-4,-,TRBD1,TRBV5-6,CASSFTSQGGEKLFF,TGTGCCAGCAGCTTCACATCTCAGGGGGGCGAAAAACTGTTTTTT
TRBJ1-6,-,-,TRBV7-9,CASSPSTGLNSPLHF,TGTGCCAGCAGCCCGTCGACAGGTTTAAATTCACCCCTCCACTTT
TRBJ1-4,-,-,TRBV5-8,CASSNGQRSNEKLFF,TGTGCCAGCAGCAACGGACAACGGTCAAACGAAAAACTGTTTTTT
TRBJ1-1,-,-,TRBV5-5,CASSLGTEAFF,TGTGCCAGCAGCTTGGGCACTGAAGCTTTCTTT
TRBJ2-7,once,-,TRBV6-5,CASSLRGLVYEQYF,TGTGCCAGCAGCCTTAGGGGACTTGTCTACGAGCAGTACTTC
TRBJ1-2,once,-,TRBV28,CASSPTGIGTGYTF,TGTGCCAGCAGTCCTACCGGGATAGGGACCGGCTACACCTTC
TRBJ1-1,-,TRBD1,TRBV6-5,CASREGQANTEAFF,TGTGCCAGCAGGGAGGGACAGGCGAACACTGAAGCTTTCTTT
TRBJ2-6,-,-,TRBV23-1,CASSQPSPPTGGVPSGANVLTF,TGCGCCAGCAGTCAACCGAGCCCTCCCACCGGGGGAGTCCCCTCTGGGGCCAACGTCCTGACTTTC
TRBJ2-7,-,TRBD2,TRBV3-1/TRBV3-2,CASSPLSSGRVREQYF,TGTGCCAGCAGCCCCCTTTCTAGCGGGAGGGTTCGGGAGCAGTACTTC
TRBJ2-5,-,-,TRBV5-1,CASSLGHLGETQYF,TGCGCCAGCAGCTTGGGGCATCTGGGGGAGACCCAGTACTTC
TRBJ1-6,-,-,TRBV6-4,CASSRPINSPLHF,TGTGCCAGCAGTCGTCCCATTAATTCACCCCTCCACTTT
TRBJ2-4,-,TRBD1,TRBV7-2,CASSLETGAKNIQYF,TGTGCCAGCAGCTTAGAGACAGGGGCCAAAAACATTCAGTACTTC
TRBJ2-7,-,TRBD2,TRBV27,CASSFSSGRVYEQYF,TGTGCCAGCAGTTTCTCTAGCGGGAGAGTCTACGAGCAGTACTTC
TRBJ1-6,many,TRBD1,TRBV23-1,CASPLRQGSYNSPLHF,TGCGCCAGCCCCCTCCGACAGGGCTCCTATAATTCACCCCTCCACTTT
TRBJ1-4,-,-,TRBV6-1,CASSEHQGITEKLFF,TGTGCCAGCAGTGAACATCAGGGGATCACTGAAAAACTGTTTTTT
TRBJ2-7,-,-,TRBV15,CATSRDTQQYF,TGTGCCACCAGCAGAGATACACAGCAGTACTTC
TRBJ1-4,-,-,TRBV7-2,CASSPGGAEKLFF,TGTGCCAGCAGCCCGGGGGGCGCGGAAAAACTGTTTTTT
TRBJ1-5,-,-,TRBV28,CAGVGRGNQPQHF,TGTGCCGGGGTGGGTCGGGGAAATCAGCCCCAGCATTTT
TRBJ1-6,-,-,TRBV23-1,CASGSGGNSPLHF,TGCGCCAGCGGTTCTGGAGGTAATTCACCCCTCCACTTT
TRBJ1-1,-,-,TRBV9,CASSADPRGVRTEAFF,TGTGCCAGCAGCGCGGACCCTAGGGGGGTACGAACTGAAGCTTTCTTT
TRBJ1-1,-,TRBD1,TRBV19,CASSLRNRGANTEAFF,TGTGCCAGTAGTCTAAGAAACAGGGGGGCGAACACTGAAGCTTTCTTT
TRBJ2-5,-,TRBD2,TRBV5-4,CASSLLGGRAEETQYF,TGTGCCAGCAGCTTGTTGGGCGGGAGGGCCGAGGAGACCCAGTACTTC
TRBJ2-6,-,-,TRBV19,CASLNPSGFSGANVLTF,TGTGCCAGTCTCAACCCCAGTGGGTTCTCTGGGGCCAACGTCCTGACTTTC
TRBJ2-5,-,-,TRBV20-1,CSAGSLETQYF,TGCAGTGCGGGTAGCTTGGAGACCCAGTACTTC
TRBJ2-1,-,TRBD1,TRBV18,CASSPQTGGAYNEQFF,TGTGCCAGCTCACCACAGACAGGGGGAGCCTACAATGAGCAGTTCTTC
TRBJ1-1,-,-,TRBV6-5,CASSYKAGRGNTEAFF,TGTGCCAGCAGTTACAAGGCAGGCCGTGGGAACACTGAAGCTTTCTTT
TRBJ1-1,-,-,TRBV6-2/TRBV6-3,CASSTPSGGAVNTEAFF,TGTGCCAGCAGTACCCCTAGTGGCGGGGCTGTGAACACTGAAGCTTTCTTT
TRBJ1-4,-,-,TRBV5-1,CASSETGGGAEKLFF,TGCGCCAGCAGCGAAACCGGGGGAGGAGCTGAAAAACTGTTTTTT
TRBJ2-2,-,-,TRBV24-1,CATSDFGLGPNTGELFF,TGTGCCACCAGTGATTTCGGACTGGGTCCGAACACCGGGGAGCTGTTTTTT
TRBJ1-1,-,-,TRBV30,CAWHAGQPGGNTEAFF,TGTGCCTGGCACGCCGGACAGCCAGGTGGGAACACTGAAGCTTTCTTT
TRBJ1-5,few,-,TRBV24-1,CATSTPVLSWAQAYQPQHF,TGTGCCACCAGTACCCCTGTTTTGTCGTGGGCACAGGCTTATCAGCCCCAGCATTTT
TRBJ2-1,-,TRBD2,TRBV28,CARSRSNSSGRKSGQFF,TGTGCCAGGAGTCGGAGCAATTCTAGCGGGAGGAAGTCCGGGCAGTTCTTC
TRBJ2-7,-,-,TRBV6-2/TRBV6-3,CASSIGTTYEQYF,TGTGCCAGCAGTATCGGGACAACCTACGAGCAGTACTTC
TRBJ2-1,-,TRBD2,TRBV5-1,CASSLTSGPPEQFF,TGCGCCAGCAGTTTGACTAGCGGCCCTCCGGAGCAGTTCTTC
TRBJ2-2,few,TRBD1,TRBV9,CASSAMTGGPGELFF,TGTGCCAGCAGCGCGATGACAGGGGGCCCCGGGGAGCTGTTTTTT
TRBJ1-6,-,-,TRBV2,CASSHLSPLHF,TGTGCCAGCAGTCACCTTTCACCCCTCCACTTT
TRBJ1-1,-,-,TRBV28,CASMGSHTEAFF,TGTGCCAGCATGGGGAGCCACACTGAAGCTTTCTTT
TRBJ1-1,-,-,TRBV30,CAWSVREGAFF,TGTGCCTGGAGTGTACGGGAAGGAGCTTTCTTT
TRBJ1-6,-,-,TRBV28,CASSSRFPPLHF,TGTGCCAGCAGTTCCAGATTTCCACCCCTCCACTTT
TRBJ2-7,few,TRBD2,TRBV7-8,CASSFQSGGSSYEQYF,TGTGCCAGCAGCTTTCAGAGCGGGGGAAGCTCCTACGAGCAGTACTTC
TRBJ2-5,-,TRBD1,TRBV7-8,CASSARPGQRAETQYF,TGTGCCAGCAGCGCGCGCCCGGGACAGAGAGCAGAGACCCAGTACTTC
TRBJ2-3,-,-,TRBV9,CASSSESVTDTQYF,TGTGCCAGCAGCTCAGAGTCCGTAACAGATACGCAGTATTTT
TRBJ2-7,-,-,TRBV18,CASSKDSYEQYF,TGTGCCAGCTCAAAAGACTCCTACGAGCAGTACTTC
TRBJ1-6,-,TRBD1,TRBV7-2,CASSRDPGGGSPLHF,TGTGCCAGCAGTCGAGACCCAGGGGGCGGTTCACCCCTCCACTTT
TRBJ1-1,-,-,TRBV28,CASRLSSGMNTEAFF,TGTGCCAGCAGGCTCTCCAGTGGGATGAACACTGAAGCTTTCTTT
TRBJ2-7,-,-,TRBV11-1,CASSPRRAVNEQYF,TGTGCCAGCAGCCCACGTCGGGCGGTTAACGAGCAGTACTTC
TRBJ2-7,-,-,TRBV5-4,CAAGYPDYEQYF,TGTGCCGCTGGGTATCCGGACTACGAGCAGTACTTC